Detailed here is one TCR beta chain. Germline V gives CDR1 SGHRS, CDR2 YFSETQ. The CDR3 loop spans 14 amino acids. V lost 5 bases and J lost 5; bases outside the gene matches: 8. The repertoire was sequenced with immunoSEQ multiplex PCR; TCRdb's copy has only in-frame clones and lacks some. Of around 94,000 clones detected, 80% appear once; the ten largest clones hold under 20%. This entry is derived from a study of blood T cell repertoires in COVID-19. Whole-study context: There were acute and convalescent COVID-19 samples, and they came from the United States, Italy and Spain. The cDNA or gDNA used as material had been derived from T cells, B-cell-depleted T cells, or PBMCs.

Sequencing was performed on peripheral blood. This sequence was found in a human donor in a cohort sampled during active COVID-19. The rearrangement uses TRBV5-1 and TRBJ2-3, with 7 bases identical to TRBD1. As DNA, the CDR3 is TGCGCCAGCAGAGGGCAGGGGGTGGTAGATACGCAGTATTTT. Translating gives CASRGQGVVDTQYF. The variable domain in full, with the rest retrieved from reference TRBV5-1 and TRBJ2-3, is KAGVTQTPRYLIKTRGQQVTLSCSPISGHRSVSWYQQTPGQGLQFLFEYFSETQRNKGNFPGRFSGRQFSNSRSEMNVSTLELGDSALYLCASRGQGVVDTQYFGPGTRLTVL.